The entry that follows covers one T cell receptor beta chain sequence. RNA totalling about 0.5 to 1 ug underwent reverse transcription with random hexamers. Multiplex PCR with immunoSEQ amplified the TCR beta CDR3 across 54 Vbeta and 13 Jbeta. A single record per CDR3 protein comes from TCRdb applying MiXCR to the immunoSEQ multiplex PCR reads. The table has roughly 200,000 distinct CDR3 sequences, roughly 94% seen once; the top ten hold approximately 0.1%. This sample is drawn from a study of CD8 T cells in Susac syndrome. CD8+ and CD4+ T cells circulating in blood were sequenced for TCR beta. The CD8+ and CD4+ T cells were negatively isolated, with the TEMRA cells enriched by FACS. This TCR came from a human donor in good health. Sequenced material: CD4+ T cells from PBMCs.

Written as DNA, the CDR3 is TGTGCCAGCAGTTCCTACAGGGGGGAGGACTATGGCTACACCTTC. This sequence encodes CASSSYRGEDYGYTF. The chain is built from TRBV27 and TRBJ1-2, with 8 bases lining up with TRBD1. The germline V gene encodes CDR1 MNHEY and CDR2 SMNVEV (reference sequence). This CDR3 contains 15 residues. Losses at the gene ends were 4 bases for V and 3 bases for J; bases not matched to a gene: 7.